This is a list of T cell receptor beta chains from one sample in a study of identical twins. TCRdb reanalysed the 5' RACE reads using MiXCR and keeps one entry per CDR3 protein. Among about 890,000 distinct CDR3 sequences listed, around an eighth were seen once. The data were also submitted as part of a second study, on yellow fever vaccine responses in identical twins.

Material: PBMCs. All receptors come from a woman under 30 in good health. Both conserved end residues are part of each CDR3.

v_call,j_call,cdr3_aa
TRBV5-1,TRBJ2-1,CASSFPSAFNEQFF
TRBV10-3,TRBJ2-5,CAISRLAGAYQETQYF
TRBV7-7,TRBJ2-3,CASSSPGHDTQYF
TRBV11-2,TRBJ2-2,CASSYRAGLAVLLNTGELFF
TRBV28,TRBJ2-1,CASRAYGGSSSYNEQFF
TRBV12-3/TRBV12-4,TRBJ1-1,CASSFGGFHTEAFF
TRBV6-5,TRBJ1-4,CASSYLRTGDEKLFF
TRBV5-6,TRBJ1-2,CASSDRDRGYGGYTF
TRBV12-3/TRBV12-4,TRBJ2-2,CASSLAMGVFRLEAGELFF
TRBV7-2,TRBJ2-3,CASSLEVLAAGTQYF
TRBV5-6,TRBJ2-5,CASSKTETQYF
TRBV5-1,TRBJ1-1,CASTQEATSMNTEAFF
TRBV9,TRBJ1-1,CASSVGGQTEAFF
TRBV3-1,TRBJ2-7,CASSQPGQGAYEQYF
TRBV20-1,TRBJ1-5,CSATDRSNQPQHF
TRBV6-2/TRBV6-3,TRBJ2-3,CASSYTPSYTDTQYF
TRBV29-1,TRBJ2-1,CSVDGSSSYNEQFF
TRBV10-3,TRBJ1-1,CAISEVGQGTEAFF
TRBV5-1,TRBJ2-1,CASSLGDHSYNEQFF
TRBV29-1,TRBJ1-2,CSVEDQASLVGYCYTF
TRBV20-1,TRBJ2-3,CSARAEATDTQYF
TRBV5-1,TRBJ2-6,CASSLGVMGSGANVLTF
TRBV2,TRBJ2-1,CASSTTTSGSYNEQFF
TRBV12-3/TRBV12-4,TRBJ2-7,CASSRTGYEQYF
TRBV10-3,TRBJ1-2,CAIRRDGDRGAGYTF
TRBV4-1,TRBJ1-5,CASTPDLRGGQPQHF
TRBV5-1,TRBJ1-1,CASSRTGGNTEAFF
TRBV14,TRBJ1-6,CASSLGQGLYNSPLHF
TRBV27,TRBJ2-1,CASSSRVRSYNEQFF
TRBV20-1,TRBJ2-1,CSAKGTSYNEQFF
TRBV29-1,TRBJ1-2,CSVEDRGYGYTF
TRBV20-1,TRBJ2-3,CCAGGLAGDPSTDTQYF
TRBV28,TRBJ2-2,CASLVGGRTGELFF
TRBV9,TRBJ1-2,CASGDRGRIGYTF
TRBV7-6,TRBJ1-4,CASSSYRDGPEKLFF
TRBV20-1,TRBJ2-7,CSARQAAGPYEQYF
TRBV5-1,TRBJ2-2,CASSLAAGGNTGELFF
TRBV19,TRBJ2-1,CASSMWESSYNEQFF
TRBV5-1,TRBJ2-1,CASRKPDRDRAYNEQFF
TRBV9,TRBJ2-1,CASSSTGRDEQFF
TRBV4-1,TRBJ2-3,CASSQEEAVVPDTQYF
TRBV12-3/TRBV12-4,TRBJ2-1,CASSLAQPNEQFF
TRBV12-3/TRBV12-4,TRBJ2-1,CASSFGGPPDEQFF
TRBV20-1,TRBJ2-1,CCARDSPSGSSYNEQFF
TRBV19,TRBJ2-3,CASSTRTLASTDTQYF
TRBV7-9,TRBJ1-6,CASSLGQGGSPLHF
TRBV4-1,TRBJ1-6,CASSQEDRGWNSPLHF
TRBV7-9,TRBJ2-6,CASSLLDLRGGANVLTF
TRBV20-1,TRBJ2-3,CSVGTSGPRADTQYF
TRBV6-5,TRBJ1-1,CASSTRHPRTPMNTEAFF
TRBV4-1,TRBJ2-7,CASSHTGYEQYF
TRBV9,TRBJ2-2,CASSATGTGFPGELFF
TRBV18,TRBJ1-1,CASSPPISENTEAFF
TRBV6-5,TRBJ1-4,CASSYSRGLNEKLFF
TRBV7-8,TRBJ2-4,CASSVSGTGGAGQYF
TRBV5-1,TRBJ2-3,CASSLAAKGLAGGSDTQYF
TRBV23-1,TRBJ2-1,CASSQPGTGVGNEQFF